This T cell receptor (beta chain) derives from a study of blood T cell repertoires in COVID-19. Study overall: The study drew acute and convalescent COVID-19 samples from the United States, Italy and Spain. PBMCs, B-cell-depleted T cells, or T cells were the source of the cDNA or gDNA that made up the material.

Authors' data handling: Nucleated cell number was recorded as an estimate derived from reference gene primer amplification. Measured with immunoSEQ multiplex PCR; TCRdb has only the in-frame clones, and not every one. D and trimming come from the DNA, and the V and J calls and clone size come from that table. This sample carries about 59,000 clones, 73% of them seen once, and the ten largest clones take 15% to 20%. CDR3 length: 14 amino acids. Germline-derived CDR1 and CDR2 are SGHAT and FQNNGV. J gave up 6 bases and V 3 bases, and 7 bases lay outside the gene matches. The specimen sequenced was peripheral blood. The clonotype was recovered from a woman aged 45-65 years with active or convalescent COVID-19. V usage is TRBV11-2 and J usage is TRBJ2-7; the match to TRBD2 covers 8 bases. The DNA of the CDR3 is TGTGCCAGCAGCTTGAGCGGGAGTCTTCGCGAGCAGTACTTC. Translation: CASSLSGSLREQYF.